Listed here is a single T cell receptor (beta chain). Its target is not known. The treatment here: approximately 18 received Ad26.COV2.S at low or high dose, single or two shots; 5 received placebo; per-sample allocation not given. Each sample was drawn 63 days after the first injection (of vaccine or placebo). This record belongs to a study of Ad26.COV2.S vaccination and SARS-CoV-2 variants. The study, taken as a whole, reports: Estimates derived from TCR breadth and depth analyses may have underestimated total T cell responses. Those who received vaccine or placebo ended up with similar non-spike TCR breadth.

The table came from immunoSEQ multiplex PCR; TCRdb's copy has only in-frame clones and leaves some out. This sample carries around 420,000 clones, more than 75% of them seen once, and the ten largest clones take around 3.6%. The CDR3 extends over 12 amino acids. V lost 5 bases and J lost 5, with 10 bases in between. The sequencing here drew on peripheral blood, taken in a trial of Ad26.COV2.S vaccine versus placebo. The rearrangement joins TRBV12-3 or TRBV12-4 to TRBJ2-7; D uncertain. The TCR comes from a person aged 18 to 65 who received the Ad26.COV2.S COVID-19 vaccine or a placebo. CDR3: CASSHLTNEQYF. CDR3 bases: TGTGCCAGCAGTCACCTGACGAACGAGCAGTACTTC.